Each of the 19 T cell receptor beta chains below was sequenced from the same sample in a study of control samples from healthy donors and cancer patients. Repertoires were generated with immunoSEQ multiplex PCR, while TCRdb's copy carries only in-frame clones and drops some. The data contain approximately 98,000 clones, approximately 84% of them singletons. Sequences were obtained from blood. Receptors originate from a young man in good health.

V usage is TRBV13 and J usage is TRBJ1-1, with 8 bases that match TRBD1. The germline gives CDR1 PRHDT, CDR2 FYEKMQ (reference sequence). The J segment lost 5 bases and the V segment lost 5 bases, leaving 4 bases of the junction unmatched. The CDR3 totals 13 residues. CDR3 sequence (DNA): TGTGCCAGCAGCCAGGGGACAGGAACTGAAGCTTTCTTT. This codes for CASSQGTGTEAFF.

The chain carries TRBV6-2 or TRBV6-3 and TRBJ1-5, with 7 bases identical to TRBD1. Looked up from germline, CDR1 is MNHEY and CDR2 is SVGEGT. V shed 4 bases and J 7 bases; nucleotides not matched to a gene: 16. The CDR3 spans 17 residues. CDR3 sequence: CASSSRTEGGARQPQHF. The CDR3 bases are TGTGCCAGCAGTTCACGAACCGAAGGGGGCGCGAGGCAGCCCCAGCATTTT.

The rearrangement uses TRBV5-5 and TRBJ1-4; D is unclear. V lost 1 base to trimming and J lost 8 bases, with 12 bases between them. This CDR3 comprises 14 residues. CDR1 is SGHKS and CDR2 is YYEKEE in the germline V gene (reference sequence). The CDR3 sequence is CASSLPALGEKLFF. The DNA of the CDR3 is TGTGCCAGCAGCTTGCCCGCGTTAGGAGAAAAACTGTTTTTT.

This clone was detected once. The CDR3, as DNA: TGCGCCAGCAGCTTGGCGGGGACAGGGAATTCACCCCTCCACTTT. It specifies CASSLAGTGNSPLHF. The gene calls are TRBV5-1 and TRBJ1-6; TRBD1 matches 9 bases. This CDR3 comprises 15 residues. CDR1 and CDR2 from the germline V gene are SGHRS and YFSETQ. The V segment lost 0 bases and the J segment 7 bases; nucleotides outside the gene matches: 2.

The V and J genes are TRBV7-2 and TRBJ2-1, with 8 bases that match TRBD1. Germline assignment: CDR1 SGHTA and CDR2 FQGNSA. V lost 5 bases to trimming and J lost 7 bases; unmatched junction nucleotides: 10. CDR3 length equals 15 residues. CDR3: CASSRGQGYINEQFF. The DNA of the CDR3 is TGTGCCAGCAGCCGCGGACAGGGCTACATTAATGAGCAGTTCTTC.

V is TRBV13 and J is TRBJ2-3; weak D call: TRBD2 (6 bases). The V end lost 0 bases, the J end lost 7 bases, and 14 bases lay between the germline ends. The V gene's germline CDR1 is PRHDT and CDR2 FYEKMQ (reference sequence). This CDR3 is built from 15 residues. CDR3 protein: CASSLGGGRRYTQYF. The CDR3 DNA reads TGTGCCAGCAGCTTAGGCGGAGGGCGGAGATATACGCAGTATTTT.

With respect to this clone: Other DNA sequences of this sample code for an identical CDR3. The chain carries TRBV5-1 and TRBJ1-1, with D unclear. Per the germline V gene, CDR1 is SGHRS and CDR2 is YFSETQ. This CDR3 has 15 residues. Trimming removed 2 bases from V and 1 base from J, with 12 bases in between. The DNA for the CDR3 is TGCGCCAGCAGCTTAACGGGGAGCGGGAACACTGAAGCTTTCTTT. Protein product: CASSLTGSGNTEAFF.

The chain employs TRBV7-9 and TRBJ2-7; D uncertain. Between the trimmed V and J ends, which lost 1 base and 2 bases, there was a span of 6 bases. The CDR3 has 13 amino acids. Germline loops: CDR1 SEHNR, CDR2 FQNEAQ (reference sequence). CDR3 coding DNA: TGTGCCAGCAGCTTAGAGGCAACCTACGAGCAGTACGTC. It is translated as CASSLEATYEQYV.

The CDR3 DNA sequence: TGTGCCTGGAGTCCATCGACAGGGCGAAATCAGCCCCAGCATTTT. Protein product: CAWSPSTGRNQPQHF. This chain uses TRBV30 with TRBJ1-5; TRBD1 agrees at 7 bases. V shed 2 bases, J shed 4 bases, and the junction held 8 bases outside the gene matches. The germline gives CDR1 GTSNPN, CDR2 SVGIG (reference sequence). The CDR3 covers 15 residues.

V usage is TRBV6-5 and J usage is TRBJ1-2; D is uncertain. With 5 bases removed from V and 6 bases from J, the gap between germline ends came to 19 bases. In germline, CDR1 is MNHEY, CDR2 SVGAGI. This CDR3 comprises 15 residues. The CDR3 DNA is TGTGCCAGCAGTATCCTGGTTGGCAGTTACGATGGCTACACCTTC. It codes for CASSILVGSYDGYTF.

This clone was detected only once. The chain recombines TRBV12-5 with TRBJ1-6; tentative D call: TRBD1 (5 bases). Germline V gives CDR1 LGHNT, CDR2 FRNRAP. This CDR3 is 14 amino acids long. V lost 3 bases, J lost 10 bases, and 13 bases lay in between. The CDR3 spells CASGFGGVGSPLHF. CDR3 DNA sequence: TGTGCTAGTGGTTTTGGGGGAGTAGGATCACCCCTCCACTTT.

The CDR3 bases are TGCGCCAGCAGTCAGGACACAGGGAGTCGGACCGGGGAGCTGTTTTTT. This encodes CASSQDTGSRTGELFF. The rearrangement links TRBV4-3 to TRBJ2-2, with D possibly being TRBD1 (6 bases). The CDR3 loop spans 16 amino acids. Germline V lookup: CDR1 LGHNA, CDR2 YSLEER. Trimming removed 6 bases from V and 5 bases from J, with 19 bases in between.

The rearrangement uses TRBV30 and TRBJ1-5; D is undetermined. The germline V gene encodes CDR1 GTSNPN and CDR2 SVGIG (reference sequence). The CDR3 extends over 15 amino acids. V dropped 5 bases and J dropped 7 bases, with 21 bases sitting between them. CDR3 loop: CAWSPSGGRGQPQHF. The CDR3 DNA is TGTGCCTGGTCCCCATCCGGCGGCCGCGGACAGCCCCAGCATTTT.

This sequence joins TRBV2 and TRBJ1-6; no reliable D call. CDR1 is SNHLY and CDR2 is FYNNEI in the germline V gene. This CDR3 is 14 amino acids long. The V gene lost 1 base and the J gene lost 7 bases, with 8 bases spanning the gap. The CDR3 bases are TGTGCCAGCAGTGAAGGGCAATGGAATTCACCCCTCCACTTT. It specifies CASSEGQWNSPLHF.

The chain couples TRBV5-4 to TRBJ1-1; 8 bases fit TRBD1. The CDR3 extends over 19 amino acids. Germline assignment: CDR1 SGHNT and CDR2 YYREEE (reference sequence). V dropped 6 bases and J dropped 6; count of bases not matched to a gene: 25. The CDR3 reads CASTQPTKDRGLPGPEAFF. In nucleotides, the CDR3 is TGTGCCAGCACCCAACCGACCAAAGACAGGGGCCTCCCCGGACCTGAAGCTTTCTTT.

The V gene is TRBV2, the J gene TRBJ1-2; D uncertain. Trimming left V 7 bases short and J 8 bases short, with 23 bases between. CDR1 is SNHLY and CDR2 is FYNNEI in the germline V gene. This CDR3 has 15 amino acids. CDR3 in DNA: TGTGCCAGCATTGTAACCCGTTCGATCGAGGGAGGCTACACCTTC. Translation gives CASIVTRSIEGGYTF.

The V call is TRBV3-1 (or the pseudogene TRBV3-2), the J call TRBJ1-4; 8 bases are a match to TRBD1. CDR1 is LGHDT and CDR2 is YNNKEL in the germline V gene (reference sequence). V shed 3 bases, J shed 8 bases, and the junction held 5 bases outside the gene matches. The CDR3 runs to 14 residues. In nucleotides, the CDR3 is TGTGCCAGCAGCCATCCCGGGACAGGAGAAAAACTGTTTTTT. As protein: CASSHPGTGEKLFF.

The chain links TRBV10-3 to TRBJ1-2; D gene unclear. Germline-derived CDR1 and CDR2 are ENHRY and SYGVKD. V dropped 2 bases and J dropped 4 bases, with 11 bases sitting between them. This CDR3 is built from 14 residues. The CDR3 is CAISEAGKGYGYTF. CDR3 coding DNA: TGTGCCATCAGTGAGGCGGGGAAGGGCTATGGCTACACCTTC.

This clone has more than one count but fewer than ten. The chain has TRBV20-1 and TRBJ1-5; D call uncertain. Trimming left V 3 bases short and J 2 bases short, with 11 bases between. The CDR3 runs 14 residues. Germline CDR1 reads DFQATT; CDR2 reads SNEGSKA (reference sequence). CDR3 DNA: TGCAGTGCTAGTCGGGGATATGGCAATCAGCCCCAGCATTTT. It codes for CSASRGYGNQPQHF.